This TCR beta chain comes out of a study of T cells in Graves' hyperthyroidism and ophthalmopathy (dated by TCRdb to the late 2010s). The study in broad terms: To identify TCR V-J signatures that set the groups apart, the researchers used a discovery cohort of 100 patients, made up of 40 to 45 with Graves' ophthalmopathy and about 60 with stable Graves' hyperthyroidism. Prospective prediction of ophthalmopathy was tested in an independent validation cohort of some 19 hyperthyroidism patients and 17 patients who later progressed to ophthalmopathy. The 90 or so discovery patients were randomly split 7:3 into training and test sets. In several Graves' hyperthyroidism patients, the study also compared T-cell repertoires from thyroid tissue with T-cell repertoires from blood. Following sampling, methimazole starting at 30 mg daily was given to hyperthyroidism patients, and high-dose intravenous methylprednisolone was given to ophthalmopathy patients. The paper describes TCR Vbeta CDR3 sequencing of 140 or so peripheral blood samples, made up of about 41 ophthalmopathy patients, over 70 hyperthyroidism patients and roughly 17 progressor patients.

Paper-wide results and their limitations: Most expanded thyroid clonotypes (frequency above 0.001) were also found in blood, which suggests that blood repertoires may mirror thyroid immune responses. No statistical method was used to set the sample size in advance, and investigators knew the group allocation. Ophthalmopathy was separated from stable hyperthyroidism by a 13 V-J signature model, with 85% to 90% sensitivity and about 81% specificity obtained in cross-validation and 80%/75% obtained in testing. In validation, the model predicted progression to ophthalmopathy a median of approximately 6.6 months before onset, with about 71% sensitivity and about 72% specificity.

In the case of this clonotype: The antigen this receptor binds is unknown. The sample holds no much larger clone one base away, and base qualities are not on file.

The TCR beta CDR3 regions were amplified from the RNA transcripts. The TCR CDR3 was subjected to a first round of RT-PCR using the HTBI primer set and the Qiagen OneStep RT-PCR kit. Libraries were constructed in a second round of multiplex PCR, after which size selection and purification were carried out. The libraries were sequenced on an Illumina HiSeq2000 using paired-end 100 bp reads. Processing in the source paper ran as follows. SOAPnuke was used to process the raw data, removing reads that contained adapters or uncalled bases, had a mean Phred below 15, or lacked an exact match to the constant primer or identifier. COPE v1.2.5 was used to merge high-quality paired reads, and clonotypes were defined as unique nucleotide sequences. Clonotypes were aligned to IMGT TRBV, TRBD and TRBJ reference segments using MiTCR v1.1. The analysis was restricted to V-J combinations with a frequency above 0.0001, which together covered roughly 99% of the repertoires. A TCS score was defined as the ratio between F50 (clonal expansion) and ExV (chaos), using BLOSUM62-based TCRdist between CDR3 peptides within each V-J. Welch's t-statistics and random forest reduced roughly 530 V-J features to roughly 13, which were used in a naive Bayes classifier (R e1071). The public reads were run again by TCRdb, first through fastp at Q25 and then through MiXCR, and only productive beta chains were kept. Under each unique CDR3 protein, matching rows form one entry showing the most common genes and DNA. The V and J calls follow TCRdb's processing rather than the paper's. Recorded for this sample are a few hundred thousand distinct CDR3 sequences; approximately 44% of them occurred a single time. Jointly, the top ten make up just over 8% of the sample.

A patient counted as having stable Graves' hyperthyroidism if no progression to ophthalmopathy occurred over 18 months of follow-up. Hyperthyroidism patients were aged 18 to 65 years and newly diagnosed, with disease duration of less than 2 months. Any patient with an uncontrolled infection, another autoimmune disease, pregnancy or lactation was excluded. Diagnoses relied on clinical symptoms, serum thyroxine and TRAb, thyroid ultrasound and orbital computed tomography. Total RNA was extracted with Trizol reagent, and quality was checked on an Agilent 2100 Bioanalyzer. The TCR was taken from a woman aged 18-30 years with Graves' hyperthyroidism. Donor details come from another sample of the same person, matched by shared clones. Sequenced sample: peripheral blood or thyroid tissue (not recorded which).

The CDR3 corresponds to CASRGDSYNSPLHF. The DNA is as follows: TGTGCCAGTCGGGGGGACTCCTATAATTCACCCCTCCACTTT. The V and J genes are TRBV10-3 and TRBJ1-6; a tentative D call is TRBD1 (5 bases match). Spanning cysteine to phenylalanine, the CDR3 consists of 14 amino acids. Kept here is only the CDR3 DNA, which spans 42 bases and is read in frame from base 1. The junction shows trimming of 10 bases on V and 0 bases on J, plus 10 bases between the germline ends. CDR1 is given as ENHRY and CDR2 as SYGVKD, both from the germline V gene.